The 10 T cell receptor beta chains below come from one sample, sequenced in a study of blood T cell repertoires in COVID-19. The method was immunoSEQ multiplex PCR; TCRdb's version includes in-frame clones alone and lacks a portion of them. The data hold about 240,000 clones, with 65% to 85% observed a single time. Sequencing used peripheral blood. These receptors originate from a human donor in a cohort sampled during active COVID-19.

V usage is TRBV3-1 (or the pseudogene TRBV3-2) and J usage is TRBJ2-6; tentatively, D is TRBD1 (6 bases). The V gene lost 0 bases and the J gene lost 0 bases, with 12 bases spanning the gap. The germline V gene encodes CDR1 LGHDT and CDR2 YNNKEL (reference sequence). The CDR3 runs to 18 residues. Here the CDR3 reads CASSQDRAGASGANVLTF. The CDR3 DNA reads as TGTGCCAGCAGCCAAGATAGGGCAGGGGCCTCTGGGGCCAACGTCCTGACTTTC.

The chain carries TRBV7-8 and TRBJ1-1; D remains unclear. The CDR3 contains 14 residues. Germline assignment: CDR1 SGHVS and CDR2 FQNEAQ. The V end lost 5 bases, the J end lost 2 bases, and 12 bases lay between the germline ends. CDR3 DNA: TGTGCCAGCAGCCCTAACTCCCGTAACACTGAAGCTTTCTTT. Encoded protein: CASSPNSRNTEAFF.

The rearrangement joins TRBV28 to TRBJ2-5; 7 nucleotides match TRBD2. The CDR3 consists of 14 residues. With 6 bases clipped from V and 5 bases from J, the junction kept 9 bases outside the gene matches. Germline CDR1 MDHEN, CDR2 SYDVKM. The CDR3: CASSGLGNRETQYF. For the CDR3, the DNA is TGTGCCAGCAGCGGACTAGGGAATAGGGAGACCCAGTACTTC.

V gene TRBV2 combines with J gene TRBJ2-7; 7 nucleotides align to TRBD1. The CDR3 runs 13 residues. The germline V gene encodes CDR1 SNHLY and CDR2 FYNNEI. V lost 6 bases to trimming and J lost 5 bases; unmatched junction nucleotides: 7. The CDR3 DNA reads TGTGCCAGCAGGCCTACAGGGGTTAACGAGCAGTACTTC. It is translated as CASRPTGVNEQYF.

For the CDR3, the DNA is TGCAGCGTTGCGGGACAGGGAGGCCACACCGGGGAGCTGTTTTTT. This gives the protein CSVAGQGGHTGELFF. The chain is built from TRBV29-1 and TRBJ2-2, with 9 bases identical to TRBD1. The junction had 6 bases not matched to a gene; V was cut back by 4 bases and J by 3 bases. Germline loops: CDR1 SQVTM, CDR2 ANQGSEA. The CDR3 totals 15 residues.

The J gene is TRBJ1-5, the V gene TRBV3-1 (or the pseudogene TRBV3-2); 8 nucleotides line up with TRBD1. The CDR3 consists of 13 residues. The V segment lost 4 bases and the J segment 6 bases; nucleotides outside the gene matches: 2. Germline assignment: CDR1 LGHDT and CDR2 YNNKEL (reference sequence). CDR3 loop: CASSLQGGQPQHF. The CDR3 nucleotides read TGTGCCAGCAGCCTACAGGGGGGTCAGCCCCAGCATTTT.

The V call is TRBV20-1, the J call TRBJ1-3; D gene unclear. Germline assignment: CDR1 DFQATT and CDR2 SNEGSKA (reference sequence). This CDR3 has 11 amino acids. V was clipped by 3 bases and J by 7 bases, with 7 bases between them. DNA of the CDR3: TGCAGTGCTAGGGTGGAGAACACCATATATTTT. Its protein product is CSARVENTIYF.

The table lists this clone with a few counts. The V and J genes are TRBV20-1 and TRBJ2-7; 10 positions match TRBD2. In germline, CDR1 is DFQATT, CDR2 SNEGSKA (reference sequence). The CDR3 consists of 15 residues. V dropped 3 bases and J dropped 1; count of bases not matched to a gene: 6. CDR3 region: CSASPPSGSSYEQYF. The CDR3 DNA sequence: TGCAGTGCTAGTCCCCCTAGCGGGAGTTCCTACGAGCAGTACTTC.

This clone was counted once. The V call is TRBV27, the J call TRBJ2-2; 9 bases fit TRBD2. The length of the CDR3 is 15 residues. The germline V gene has CDR1 MNHEY and CDR2 SMNVEV (reference sequence). Unmatched junction bases numbered 7, after V lost 6 bases and J lost 5 bases. CDR3 DNA sequence: TGTGCCAGCAGCATAGCGGGAGTTGGTACCGGGGAGCTGTTTTTT. Its protein is CASSIAGVGTGELFF.

The V gene is TRBV7-9, the J gene TRBJ2-1, with D possibly being TRBD2 (6 bases). V was pared by 5 bases and J by 5 bases, with 16 bases between. Germline lookup yields CDR1 SEHNR and CDR2 FQNEAQ (reference sequence). The CDR3 has 15 residues. The CDR3 here is CASSPGLAVNNEQFF. The CDR3, as DNA: TGTGCCAGCAGCCCCGGGTTAGCGGTAAACAATGAGCAGTTCTTC.